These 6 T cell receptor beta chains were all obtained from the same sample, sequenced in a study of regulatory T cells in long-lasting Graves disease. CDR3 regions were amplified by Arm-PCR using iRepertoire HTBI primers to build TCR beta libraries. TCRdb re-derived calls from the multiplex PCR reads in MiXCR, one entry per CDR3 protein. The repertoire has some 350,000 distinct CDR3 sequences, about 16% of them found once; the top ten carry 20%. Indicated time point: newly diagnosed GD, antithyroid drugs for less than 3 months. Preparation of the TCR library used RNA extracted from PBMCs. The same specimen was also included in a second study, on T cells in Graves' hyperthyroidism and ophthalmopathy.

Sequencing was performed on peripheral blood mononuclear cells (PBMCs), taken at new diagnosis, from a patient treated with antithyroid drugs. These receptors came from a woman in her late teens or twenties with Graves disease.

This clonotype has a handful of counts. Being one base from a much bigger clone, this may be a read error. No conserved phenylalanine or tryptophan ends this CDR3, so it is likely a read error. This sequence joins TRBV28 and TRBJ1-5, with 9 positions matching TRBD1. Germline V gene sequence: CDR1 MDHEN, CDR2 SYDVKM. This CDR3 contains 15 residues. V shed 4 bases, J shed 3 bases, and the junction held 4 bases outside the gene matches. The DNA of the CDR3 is TGTGCCAGCAGTTGGACAGGGGTCCTCAATCAGCCCCAGCATTCT. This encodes CASSWTGVLNQPQHS.

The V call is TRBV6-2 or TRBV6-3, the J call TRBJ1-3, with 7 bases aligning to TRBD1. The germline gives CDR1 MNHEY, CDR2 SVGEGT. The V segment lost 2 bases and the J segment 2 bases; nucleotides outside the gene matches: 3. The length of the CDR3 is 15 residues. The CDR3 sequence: CASSYLGQAGNTIYF. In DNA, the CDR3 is TGTGCCAGCAGTTACCTTGGACAGGCTGGAAACACCATATATTTT.

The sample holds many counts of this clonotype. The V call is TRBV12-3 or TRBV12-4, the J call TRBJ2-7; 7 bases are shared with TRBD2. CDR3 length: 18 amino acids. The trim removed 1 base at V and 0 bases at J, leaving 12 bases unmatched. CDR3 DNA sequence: TGTGCCAGCAGTTTAGTTATCCGGGGTGGCGGGAGCTCCTACGAGCAGTACTTC. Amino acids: CASSLVIRGGGSSYEQYF.

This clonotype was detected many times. CDR3 amino acids: CASRPALGTSNTEAFF. DNA for the CDR3: TGTGCCAGCAGGCCTGCGCTGGGGACCTCGAACACTGAAGCTTTCTTT. The chain couples TRBV7-9 to TRBJ1-1; possible D gene TRBD1, 5 bases. Germline CDR1 is SEHNR and CDR2 is FQNEAQ (reference sequence). V lost 6 bases and J 1 base, leaving 18 bases between the germline ends. The CDR3 sequence is 16 residues long.

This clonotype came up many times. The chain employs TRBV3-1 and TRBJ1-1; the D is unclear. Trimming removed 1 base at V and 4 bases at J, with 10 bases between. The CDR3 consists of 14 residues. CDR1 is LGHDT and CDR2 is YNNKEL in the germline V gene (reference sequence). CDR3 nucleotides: TGTGCCAGCAGCCAAGGAGGAACGCTCACTGAAGCTTTCTTT. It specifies CASSQGGTLTEAFF.

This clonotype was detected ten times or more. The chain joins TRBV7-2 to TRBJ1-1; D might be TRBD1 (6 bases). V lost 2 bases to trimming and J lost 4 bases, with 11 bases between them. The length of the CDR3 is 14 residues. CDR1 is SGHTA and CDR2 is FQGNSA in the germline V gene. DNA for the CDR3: TGTGCCAGCAGCTTACCGGGACATATCACTGAAGCTTTCTTT. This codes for CASSLPGHITEAFF.